The 20 T cell receptor beta chains listed next were all sequenced from one sample in a study of blood T cell repertoires in COVID-19. Repertoires were generated with immunoSEQ multiplex PCR, while TCRdb's copy carries only in-frame clones and drops some. The sample gives around 130,000 clones, almost 85% of which show up once; over 2.5% is in the top ten. The sequenced material came from peripheral blood. These receptors came from a man between 45 and 60 years old with acute or convalescent COVID-19.

The V and J genes are TRBV4-1 and TRBJ1-5; D is uncertain. V gave up 2 bases and J gave up 4 bases, with 12 bases separating them. CDR1 is MGHRA, CDR2 YSYEKL, per germline. The CDR3 has 15 residues. The CDR3 nucleotides are TGCGCCAGCAGCCAATTTCAGAGGGAGAATCAGCCCCAGCATTTT. It translates to CASSQFQRENQPQHF.

DNA for the CDR3: TGTGCCAGCAGCTTGGCACTAGCGGGGGGCGCAGATACGCAGTATTTT. The encoded protein is CASSLALAGGADTQYF. V usage is TRBV7-9 and J usage is TRBJ2-3, with TRBD2 matching 12 bases. Germline V gene sequence: CDR1 SEHNR, CDR2 FQNEAQ (reference sequence). Losses at the gene ends were 3 bases for V and 4 bases for J; bases not matched to a gene: 5. The CDR3 is made up of 16 amino acids.

This chain connects TRBV18 to TRBJ1-1; no clear D. The V and J ends lost 8 bases and 5 bases respectively, with 12 bases between them. The CDR3 is 12 residues long. Germline-derived CDR1 and CDR2 are KGHSH and LQKENI. The CDR3 region has the DNA TGTGCCAGCGTAGAAACTCGGACTGAAGCTTTCTTT. Translation gives CASVETRTEAFF.

V gene TRBV2 combines with J gene TRBJ1-1, with D possibly TRBD1 on 6 matching bases. V dropped 6 bases and J dropped 5 bases, with 13 bases sitting between them. Germline V gives CDR1 SNHLY, CDR2 FYNNEI. The CDR3 spans 13 residues. In DNA, the CDR3 is TGTGCCAGCAGCAACAGGGAAGTGACTGAAGCTTTCTTT. Translating it yields CASSNREVTEAFF.

The chain links TRBV7-9 to TRBJ1-2; 10 bases map to TRBD1. The CDR3 has 14 residues. Trimming removed 5 bases from V and 4 bases from J; junction bases left unmatched: 4. Germline V gene data show CDR1 as SEHNR and CDR2 as FQNEAQ (reference sequence). The CDR3 DNA reads as TGTGCCAGCAGCCTGGGACAGGGGAGCTATGGCTACACCTTC. This sequence encodes CASSLGQGSYGYTF.

This chain connects TRBV27 to TRBJ2-1, with 11 bases fitting TRBD1. Germline V gene lookup returns CDR1 MNHEY and CDR2 SMNVEV (reference sequence). Losses at the gene ends were 1 base for V and 6 bases for J; bases not matched to a gene: 8. The CDR3 runs 17 residues. The CDR3: CASSLFFGQGASNEQFF. The CDR3 coding sequence is TGTGCCAGCAGTTTATTTTTTGGACAGGGGGCGAGCAATGAGCAGTTCTTC.

The chain combines TRBV30 with TRBJ2-1, with D unresolved. V gave up 4 bases and J gave up 7 bases, with 14 bases separating them. The CDR3 runs 13 residues. CDR1 and CDR2 (germline): GTSNPN, SVGIG (reference sequence). The CDR3 region is CAWISPLENEQFF. CDR3 nucleotide sequence: TGTGCCTGGATTTCACCGTTGGAGAATGAGCAGTTCTTC. The full variable domain, completed using reference TRBV30 and TRBJ2-1, is SQTIHQWPATLVQPVGSPLSLECTVEGTSNPNLYWYRQAAGRGLQLLFYSVGIGQISSEVPQNLSASRPQDRQFILSSKKLLLSDSGFYLCAWISPLENEQFFGPGTRLTVL.

The chain has TRBV30 and TRBJ2-1; D not resolved. Germline assignment: CDR1 GTSNPN and CDR2 SVGIG (reference sequence). Trimming removed 0 bases at V and 6 bases at J, with 9 bases between. The CDR3 contains 13 residues. CDR3 sequence: CAWSVRLVNEQFF. CDR3 sequence (DNA): TGTGCCTGGAGTGTACGGCTAGTCAATGAGCAGTTCTTC.

V usage is TRBV28 and J usage is TRBJ1-1, with D uncertain. Trimming pared 6 bases from V and 6 bases from J, leaving 17 bases between. Germline CDR1 and CDR2: MDHEN and SYDVKM. The length of the CDR3 is 14 residues. The CDR3 spells CASSSGREIAEAFF. The DNA for the CDR3 is TGTGCCAGCAGCTCCGGGAGAGAGATTGCTGAAGCTTTCTTT.

V usage is TRBV24-1 and J usage is TRBJ2-3; tentatively, D is TRBD1 (6 bases). V lost 8 bases to trimming and J lost 0 bases, with 11 bases between them. Germline CDR1 KGHDR, CDR2 SFDVKD. This CDR3 region has 14 residues. In DNA form, the CDR3 reads TGTGCCACCAAGACAGGTGGGAGCACAGATACGCAGTATTTT. Amino acid sequence: CATKTGGSTDTQYF.

In regard to this clone: The germline gene is not matched at one end of the junction; a read error may be the cause. The V call is TRBV5-1, the J call TRBJ2-5; TRBD2 matches 10 bases. This CDR3 has 14 amino acids. Looked up from germline, CDR1 is SGHRS and CDR2 is YFSETQ. CDR3 DNA: TGCGCCAGCAGCTTGACTAGCGGGGTGGAGACCCGGTACTTC. This sequence encodes CASSLTSGVETRYF.

CDR3 amino acids: CASSRGLSTNEKLFF. As DNA, the CDR3 is TGTGCCAGTAGTAGAGGACTGTCAACTAATGAAAAACTGTTTTTT. The chain links TRBV19 to TRBJ1-4, with no clear D. The germline gives CDR1 LNHDA, CDR2 SQIVND (reference sequence). CDR3 size: 15 residues. Trimming left V 4 bases short and J 0 bases short, with 9 bases between.

In nucleotides, the CDR3 is TGTGCCAGCAGCCACAGGTTGGATAATGAAAAACTGTTTTTT. It translates to CASSHRLDNEKLFF. The rearrangement uses TRBV7-2 and TRBJ1-4; maybe TRBD1 (5 bases). CDR1 is SGHTA and CDR2 is FQGNSA in the germline V gene. The CDR3 has 14 amino acids. V lost 5 bases, J lost 4 bases, and 11 bases lay in between.

The chain recombines TRBV9 with TRBJ2-1, with TRBD1 matching over 8 bases. The CDR3 has 19 residues. CDR1 is SGDLS and CDR2 is YYNGEE in the germline V gene. V lost 3 bases and J lost 2; bases outside the gene matches: 16. The CDR3 here is CASSESDGFVGQAYNEQFF. CDR3 DNA: TGTGCCAGCAGCGAGAGTGACGGGTTCGTGGGACAGGCCTACAATGAGCAGTTCTTC.

The chain links TRBV6-5 to TRBJ1-5, with a tentative D call TRBD1 (5 bases). Germline lookup yields CDR1 MNHEY and CDR2 SVGAGI. V shed 9 bases and J shed 0 bases, with 12 bases lying between them. This CDR3 has 14 residues. In DNA form, the CDR3 reads TGTGCCAGTCAAACAGGCTATAGCAATCAGCCCCAGCATTTT. It specifies CASQTGYSNQPQHF.

This rearrangement joins TRBV6-2 or TRBV6-3 to TRBJ2-1, with D unclear. V lost 2 bases, J lost 8 bases, and 10 bases lay in between. Germline CDR1 MNHEY, CDR2 SVGEGT. CDR3 length equals 13 residues. The CDR3 bases are TGTGCCAGCAGTTACGTTAAGCGCGATGAGCAGTTCTTC. Encoded protein: CASSYVKRDEQFF.

V is TRBV14 and J is TRBJ2-1, with 7 bases aligning to TRBD2. CDR1 is SGHDN, CDR2 FVKESK, per germline. The CDR3 sequence is 13 residues long. Trimming took 0 bases from V and 14 from J; bases not matched to a gene: 7. In DNA form, the CDR3 reads TGTGCCAGCAGCCAAGATTGGGAGGGCTCGAAGTTCTTC. Translation: CASSQDWEGSKFF.

V usage is TRBV3-1 (or the pseudogene TRBV3-2) and J usage is TRBJ2-5, with D maybe TRBD1 (5 bases). Germline V gene sequence: CDR1 LGHDT, CDR2 YNNKEL (reference sequence). The CDR3 is 13 residues long. V was pared by 3 bases and J by 2 bases, with 7 bases between. The CDR3 spells CASSQTDQETQYF. The DNA of the CDR3 is TGTGCCAGCAGCCAGACAGATCAAGAGACCCAGTACTTC.

The table lists this clone with a count of one. The chain uses TRBV4-1 and TRBJ2-7, with a tentative D call TRBD1 (6 bases). This CDR3 spans 15 amino acids. V was shortened by 2 bases and J by 2 bases, with 13 bases between the two germline ends. Germline V gene data show CDR1 as MGHRA and CDR2 as YSYEKL. CDR3 nucleotide sequence: TGCGCCAGCAGCCAATTCTCAGGGGCAACCTACGAGCAGTACTTC. It encodes CASSQFSGATYEQYF.

The V call is TRBV7-3, the J call TRBJ1-1; 9 bases align to TRBD1. The CDR3 loop spans 14 amino acids. Germline trimming cut 2 bases from V and 5 bases from J; bases unmatched to any gene: 3. Germline CDR1 SGHTA, CDR2 FQGTGA. This chain's CDR3 is CASSLWGQGTEAFF. The CDR3 bases are TGTGCCAGCAGCTTATGGGGACAGGGAACTGAAGCTTTCTTT.